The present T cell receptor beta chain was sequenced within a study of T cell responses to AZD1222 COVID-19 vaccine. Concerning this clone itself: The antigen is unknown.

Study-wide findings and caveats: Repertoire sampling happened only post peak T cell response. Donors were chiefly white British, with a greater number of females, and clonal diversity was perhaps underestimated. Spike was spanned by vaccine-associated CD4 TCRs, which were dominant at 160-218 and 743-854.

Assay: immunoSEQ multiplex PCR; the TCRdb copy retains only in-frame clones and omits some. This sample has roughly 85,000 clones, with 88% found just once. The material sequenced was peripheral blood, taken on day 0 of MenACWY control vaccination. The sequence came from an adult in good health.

The DNA for the CDR3 is TGTGCCAGCAGCTTTCGCCGGGACACAAACCCCTTGGGGCCTGGAAACACCATATATTTT. Protein sequence: CASSFRRDTNPLGPGNTIYF. The J gene is TRBJ1-3, the V gene TRBV5-5; D is possibly TRBD1 (6 bases). The V end lost 2 bases, the J end lost 2 bases, and 26 bases lay between the germline ends. This CDR3 has 20 residues. Germline CDR1 and CDR2: SGHKS and YYEKEE (reference sequence).